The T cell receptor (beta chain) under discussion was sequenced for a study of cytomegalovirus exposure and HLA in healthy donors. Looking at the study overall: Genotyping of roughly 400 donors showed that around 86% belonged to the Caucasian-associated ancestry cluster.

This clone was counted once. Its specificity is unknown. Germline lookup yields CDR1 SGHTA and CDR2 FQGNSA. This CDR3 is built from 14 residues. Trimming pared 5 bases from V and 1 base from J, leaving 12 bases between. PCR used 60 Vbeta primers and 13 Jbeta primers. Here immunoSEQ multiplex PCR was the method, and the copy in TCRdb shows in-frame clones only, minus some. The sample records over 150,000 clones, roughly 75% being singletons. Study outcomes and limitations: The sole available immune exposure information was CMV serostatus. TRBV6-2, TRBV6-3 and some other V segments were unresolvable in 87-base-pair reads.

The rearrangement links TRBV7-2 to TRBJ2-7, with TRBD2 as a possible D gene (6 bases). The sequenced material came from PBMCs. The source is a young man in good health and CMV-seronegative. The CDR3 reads CASSLRDSSYEQYF. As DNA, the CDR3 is TGTGCCAGCAGCCTCCGGGACTCTTCCTACGAGCAGTACTTC.